A selection of T cell receptor beta chains follows, all from one sample in a study of early T cells in non-severe SARS-CoV-2 infection. TCRdb reprocessed the 5' RACE reads via MiXCR and lists one record per CDR3 protein. The table has roughly 70,000 distinct CDR3 sequences, less than 15% seen once. The material sequenced was whole blood. These receptors all stem from an adult who was a healthcare worker with PCR-confirmed SARS-CoV-2 infection or an uninfected control (not recorded which). Both conserved end residues are part of each CDR3. The D gene is left open where the match is weak. Clone size is shown for a subset of rows, as once, few, many or a class of expanded clone.

V gene	D gene	clone size	J gene	CDR3 protein	CDR3 DNA
TRBV24-1	TRBD1	few	TRBJ1-1	CASSAGQGNTEAFF	TGTGCCTCATCCGCGGGACAGGGAAACACTGAAGCTTTCTTT
TRBV20-1	TRBD2	few	TRBJ2-3	CSAKRLAADTQYF	TGCAGTGCTAAGAGACTAGCGGCAGATACGCAGTATTTT
TRBV12-3/TRBV12-4	TRBD1	few	TRBJ2-7	CASSVTGTGYEQYF	TGTGCCAGCAGTGTGACCGGGACAGGCTACGAGCAGTACTTC
TRBV6-4	.	many	TRBJ2-3	CASSDSGRTDTQYF	TGTGCCAGCAGTGACAGTGGCCGAACAGATACGCAGTATTTT
TRBV12-3/TRBV12-4	.	many	TRBJ2-1	CASSLSSERPYNEQFF	TGTGCCAGCAGTTTGTCTTCGGAGCGTCCGTACAATGAGCAGTTCTTC
TRBV7-2	.	.	TRBJ2-2	CASSLATGSTGELFF	TGTGCCAGCAGCTTAGCGACAGGTTCCACCGGGGAGCTGTTTTTT
TRBV7-2	.	few	TRBJ2-1	CASSLKLGQRSEQFF	TGTGCCAGCAGCTTGAAGCTCGGACAGCGGAGTGAGCAGTTCTTC
TRBV11-2	.	many	TRBJ2-2	CASSPLGAGELFF	TGTGCCAGCAGCCCCCTCGGCGCCGGGGAGCTGTTTTTT
TRBV14	.	few	TRBJ2-1	CASSQLDTRGEQFF	TGTGCCAGCAGCCAACTGGACACCCGGGGTGAGCAGTTCTTC
TRBV7-9	.	.	TRBJ2-7	CASSPLVRVYEQYF	TGTGCCAGCAGCCCCCTCGTAAGGGTCTACGAGCAGTACTTC
TRBV29-1	.	few	TRBJ2-7	CSVGIRGTSYEQYF	TGCAGCGTTGGAATTCGTGGGACCTCCTACGAGCAGTACTTC
TRBV6-6	.	few	TRBJ2-6	CASSSSLGGANVLTF	TGTGCCAGCAGCTCCTCCCTGGGGGGGGCCAACGTCCTGACTTTC
TRBV7-9	.	few	TRBJ2-1	CASSSGRAGTYNEQFF	TGTGCCAGCAGCTCCGGAAGGGCAGGCACCTACAATGAGCAGTTCTTC
TRBV12-3/TRBV12-4	.	.	TRBJ2-3	CASSLRHTDTQYF	TGTGCCAGCAGTTTAAGACACACAGATACGCAGTATTTT
TRBV20-1	TRBD2	many	TRBJ2-7	CSARDPLAGGYEQYF	TGCAGTGCTAGAGATCCGCTAGCGGGAGGATACGAGCAGTACTTC
TRBV28	.	few	TRBJ1-4	CASRLNEKLFF	TGTGCCAGCAGATTGAATGAAAAACTGTTTTTT
TRBV10-3	.	many	TRBJ2-6	CAISRPSSGANVLTF	TGTGCCATCAGTCGCCCCAGCTCTGGGGCCAACGTCCTGACTTTC
TRBV6-6	.	.	TRBJ1-4	CASSNVGAREKLFF	TGTGCCAGCAGTAATGTGGGGGCGCGTGAAAAACTGTTTTTT
TRBV9	.	many	TRBJ1-1	CASSVAGEGTEAFF	TGTGCCAGCAGCGTAGCAGGGGAGGGCACTGAAGCTTTCTTT
TRBV29-1	TRBD2	.	TRBJ2-7	CSVVEAGNLHEQYF	TGCAGCGTTGTCGAAGCGGGAAATCTGCACGAGCAGTACTTC
TRBV3-1	.	.	TRBJ2-3	CASSLSGRLTADTQYF	TGTGCCAGCAGCCTTAGCGGTAGACTCACCGCGGATACGCAGTATTTT
TRBV10-3	TRBD1	few	TRBJ2-2	CAITDRGSGELFF	TGTGCCATCACCGACAGGGGGTCCGGGGAGCTGTTTTTT
TRBV13	TRBD1	few	TRBJ2-2	CASSAGTVSGGELFF	TGTGCCAGCAGCGCCGGGACAGTCAGCGGCGGGGAGCTGTTTTTT
TRBV5-5	TRBD1	few	TRBJ2-3	CASSLPFGQGLTDTQYF	TGTGCCAGCAGCTTGCCGTTCGGACAGGGGTTGACAGATACGCAGTATTTT
TRBV3-1	.	many	TRBJ1-1	CASSPLPKTVNTEAFF	TGTGCCAGCAGCCCCCTACCCAAGACAGTGAACACTGAAGCTTTCTTT
TRBV28	.	.	TRBJ2-7	CASTHPGRSYEQYF	TGTGCCAGCACCCACCCAGGGCGCTCCTACGAGCAGTACTTC
TRBV4-1	TRBD1	.	TRBJ2-7	CASSQDLPGQGNEQYF	TGCGCCAGCAGCCAAGATCTACCGGGACAGGGCAACGAGCAGTACTTC
TRBV7-9	.	.	TRBJ1-4	CASSLAGPARKLFF	TGTGCCAGCAGCTTAGCCGGCCCCGCGAGAAAACTGTTTTTT
TRBV20-1	.	.	TRBJ1-2	CSADYPGRAVTGYTF	TGCAGTGCCGACTATCCCGGGAGGGCTGTGACTGGCTACACCTTC
TRBV2	TRBD2	.	TRBJ2-1	CASTPSGYNEQFF	TGTGCCAGCACCCCTAGCGGCTACAATGAGCAGTTCTTC
TRBV7-3	.	few	TRBJ2-3	CASSLKPGVSTDTQYF	TGTGCCAGCAGCTTAAAACCGGGGGTCAGCACAGATACGCAGTATTTT
TRBV29-1	TRBD2	.	TRBJ2-3	CSVTAGSTDTQYF	TGCAGCGTTACAGCGGGGAGCACAGATACGCAGTATTTT
TRBV6-1	TRBD1	many	TRBJ2-1	CASSPGQGMGQFF	TGTGCCAGCAGTCCAGGACAGGGTATGGGGCAGTTCTTC
TRBV5-1	.	few	TRBJ2-5	CASSFEANQETQYF	TGCGCCAGCAGCTTCGAAGCGAACCAAGAGACCCAGTACTTC
TRBV5-5	.	few	TRBJ2-2	CASSFRDSLGELFF	TGTGCCAGCAGCTTCCGGGACTCTCTCGGGGAGCTGTTTTTT
TRBV7-3	.	many	TRBJ2-6	CASSYGLTNVLTF	TGTGCCAGCAGCTATGGACTCACCAACGTCCTGACTTTC
TRBV29-1	.	.	TRBJ2-1	CSFSQGRGEQFF	TGCAGCTTCTCCCAGGGGCGAGGGGAGCAGTTCTTC